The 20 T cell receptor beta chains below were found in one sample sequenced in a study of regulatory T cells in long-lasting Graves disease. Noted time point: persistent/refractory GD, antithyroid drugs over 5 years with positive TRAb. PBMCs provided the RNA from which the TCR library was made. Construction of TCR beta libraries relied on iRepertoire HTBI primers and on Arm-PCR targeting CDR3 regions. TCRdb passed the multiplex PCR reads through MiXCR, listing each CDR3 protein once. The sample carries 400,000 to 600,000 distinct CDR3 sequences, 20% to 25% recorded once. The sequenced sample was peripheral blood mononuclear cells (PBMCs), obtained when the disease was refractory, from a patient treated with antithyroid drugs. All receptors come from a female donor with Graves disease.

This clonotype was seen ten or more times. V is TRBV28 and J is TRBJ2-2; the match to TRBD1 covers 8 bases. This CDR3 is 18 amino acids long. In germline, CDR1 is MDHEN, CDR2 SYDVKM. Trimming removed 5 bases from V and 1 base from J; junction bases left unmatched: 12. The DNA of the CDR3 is TGTGCCAGCAGTCCCCTCGACAGGGGCCGAAAGAACACCGGGGAGCTGTTTTTT. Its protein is CASSPLDRGRKNTGELFF.

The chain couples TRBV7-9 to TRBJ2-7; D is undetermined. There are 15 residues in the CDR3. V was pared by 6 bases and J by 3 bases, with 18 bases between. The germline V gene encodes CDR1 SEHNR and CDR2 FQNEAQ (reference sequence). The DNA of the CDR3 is TGTGCCAGCAGTCCCGGACGGCAACTCAGCTACGAGCAGTACTTC. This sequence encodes CASSPGRQLSYEQYF.

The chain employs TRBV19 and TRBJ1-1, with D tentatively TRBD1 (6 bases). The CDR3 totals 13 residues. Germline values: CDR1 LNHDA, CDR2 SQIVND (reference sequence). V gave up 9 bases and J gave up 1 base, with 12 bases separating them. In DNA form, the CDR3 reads TGTGCCAGCACAGGGAGATCGAACACTGAAGCTTTCTTT. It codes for CASTGRSNTEAFF. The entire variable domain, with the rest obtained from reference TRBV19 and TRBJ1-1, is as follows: DGGITQSPKYLFRKEGQNVTLSCEQNLNHDAMYWYRQDPGQGLRLIYYSQIVNDFQKGDIAEGYSVSREKKESFPLTVTSAQKNPTAFYLCASTGRSNTEAFFGQGTRLTVV.

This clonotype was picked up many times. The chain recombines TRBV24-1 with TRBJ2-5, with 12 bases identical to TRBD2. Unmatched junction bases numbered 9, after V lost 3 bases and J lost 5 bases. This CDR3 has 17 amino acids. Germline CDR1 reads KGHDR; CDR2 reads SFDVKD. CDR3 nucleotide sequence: TGTGCCACCAGTGATCCCGTGACTAGCGGGAGAGAGGAGACCCAGTACTTC. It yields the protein CATSDPVTSGREETQYF.

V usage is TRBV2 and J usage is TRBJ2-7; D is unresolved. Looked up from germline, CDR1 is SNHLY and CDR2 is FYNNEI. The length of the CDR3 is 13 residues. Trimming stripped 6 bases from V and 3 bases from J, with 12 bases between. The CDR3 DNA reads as TGTGCCAGCAGCCTGACCCCCGGCTACGAGCAGTACTTC. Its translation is CASSLTPGYEQYF.

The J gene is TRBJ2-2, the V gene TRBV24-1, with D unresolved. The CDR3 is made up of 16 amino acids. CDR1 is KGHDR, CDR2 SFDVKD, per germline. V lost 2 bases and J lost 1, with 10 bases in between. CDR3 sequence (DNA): TGTGCCACCAGTGATTCCCGGAGTGGGAACACCGGGGAGCTGTTTTTT. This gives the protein CATSDSRSGNTGELFF.

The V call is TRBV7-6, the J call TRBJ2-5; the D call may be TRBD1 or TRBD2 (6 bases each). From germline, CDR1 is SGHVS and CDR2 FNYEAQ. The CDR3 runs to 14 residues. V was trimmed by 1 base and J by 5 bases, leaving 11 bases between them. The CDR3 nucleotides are TGTGCCAGCAGCTTAGGAGGGGGGTATGAGACCCAGTACTTC. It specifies CASSLGGGYETQYF.

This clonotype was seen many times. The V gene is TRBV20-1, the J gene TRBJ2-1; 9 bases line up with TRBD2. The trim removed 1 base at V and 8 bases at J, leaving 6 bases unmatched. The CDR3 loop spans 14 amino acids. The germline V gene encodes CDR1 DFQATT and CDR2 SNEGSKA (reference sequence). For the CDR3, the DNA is TGCAGTGCTAGAGTACTCGCGGGAGGGGATGAGCAGTTCTTC. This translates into CSARVLAGGDEQFF.

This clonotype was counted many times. The CDR3 reads CASSFSGRGVGEQYF. The CDR3 nucleotides are TGTGCCAGCAGCTTCAGCGGGAGGGGCGTGGGAGAGCAGTACTTC. V and J are TRBV7-6 and TRBJ2-7, with TRBD2 matching 10 bases. This CDR3 contains 15 residues. In germline, CDR1 is SGHVS, CDR2 FNYEAQ. The V segment lost 3 bases and the J segment 7 bases; nucleotides outside the gene matches: 9.

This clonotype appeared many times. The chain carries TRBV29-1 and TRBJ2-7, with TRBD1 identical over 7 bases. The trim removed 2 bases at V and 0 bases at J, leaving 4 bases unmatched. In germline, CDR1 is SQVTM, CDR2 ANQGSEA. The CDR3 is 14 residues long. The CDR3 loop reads CSVEQGENSYEQYF. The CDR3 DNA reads TGCAGCGTTGAACAGGGGGAAAACTCCTACGAGCAGTACTTC.

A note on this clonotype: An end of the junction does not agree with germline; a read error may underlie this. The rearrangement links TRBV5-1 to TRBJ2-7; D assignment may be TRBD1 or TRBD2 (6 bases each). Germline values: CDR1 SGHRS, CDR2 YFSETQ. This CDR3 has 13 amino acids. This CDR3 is CASRLEGVGEQYF. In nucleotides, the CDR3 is TGCGCCAGCAGATTGGAGGGGGTCGGCGAGCAGTACTTC.

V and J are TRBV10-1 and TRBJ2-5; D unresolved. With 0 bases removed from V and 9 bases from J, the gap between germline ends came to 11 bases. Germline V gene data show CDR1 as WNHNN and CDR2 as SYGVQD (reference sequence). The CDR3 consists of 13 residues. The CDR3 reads CASSESLLEAQYF. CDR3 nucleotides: TGCGCCAGCAGTGAGTCCCTGCTTGAGGCCCAGTACTTC.

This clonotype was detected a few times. The CDR3 DNA reads as TGTGCCAGCAGTCAACGACAGTCAACTAATGAAAAACTGTTTTTT. This sequence encodes CASSQRQSTNEKLFF. The chain recombines TRBV6-1 with TRBJ1-4, with D possibly TRBD1 on 5 matching bases. V was shortened by 5 bases and J by 0 bases, with 10 bases between the two germline ends. The CDR3 contains 15 residues. Germline V gene sequence: CDR1 MNHNS, CDR2 SASEGT.

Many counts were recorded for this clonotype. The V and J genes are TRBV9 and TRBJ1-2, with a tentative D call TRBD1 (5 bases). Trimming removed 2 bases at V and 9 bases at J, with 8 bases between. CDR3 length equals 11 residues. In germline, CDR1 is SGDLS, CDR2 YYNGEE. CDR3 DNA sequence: TGTGCCAGCAGCGTTAGGGGTAGCTACACCTTC. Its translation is CASSVRGSYTF. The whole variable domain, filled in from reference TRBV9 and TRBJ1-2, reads DSGVTQTPKHLITATGQRVTLRCSPRSGDLSVYWYQQSLDQGLQFLIQYYNGEERAKGNILERFSAQQFPDLHSELNLSSLELGDSALYFCASSVRGSYTFGSGTRLTVV.

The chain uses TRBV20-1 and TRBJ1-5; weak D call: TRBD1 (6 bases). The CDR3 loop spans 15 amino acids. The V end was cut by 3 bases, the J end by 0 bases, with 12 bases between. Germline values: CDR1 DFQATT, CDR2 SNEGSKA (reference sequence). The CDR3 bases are TGCAGTGCTAGGGGTACAGGGACTAGCAATCAGCCCCAGCATTTT. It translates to CSARGTGTSNQPQHF.

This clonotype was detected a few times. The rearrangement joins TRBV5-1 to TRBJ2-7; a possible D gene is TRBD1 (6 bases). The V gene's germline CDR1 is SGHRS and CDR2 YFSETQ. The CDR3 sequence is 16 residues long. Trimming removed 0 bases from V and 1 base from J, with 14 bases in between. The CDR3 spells CASSLESYTGSYEQYF. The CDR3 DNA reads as TGCGCCAGCAGCTTGGAGTCGTACACAGGGTCCTACGAGCAGTACTTC.

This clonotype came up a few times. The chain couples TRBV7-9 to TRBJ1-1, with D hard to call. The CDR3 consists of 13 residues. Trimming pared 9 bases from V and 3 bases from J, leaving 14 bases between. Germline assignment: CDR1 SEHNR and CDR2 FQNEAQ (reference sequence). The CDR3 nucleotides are TGTGCCAGTGGGTCAGCGAGGGACACTGAAGCTTTCTTT. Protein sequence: CASGSARDTEAFF.

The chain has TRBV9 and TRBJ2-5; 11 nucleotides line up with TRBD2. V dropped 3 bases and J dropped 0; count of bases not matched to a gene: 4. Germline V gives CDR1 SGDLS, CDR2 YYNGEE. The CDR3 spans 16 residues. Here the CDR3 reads CASSAGLADYQETQYF. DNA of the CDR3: TGTGCCAGCAGCGCGGGACTAGCGGACTACCAAGAGACCCAGTACTTC.

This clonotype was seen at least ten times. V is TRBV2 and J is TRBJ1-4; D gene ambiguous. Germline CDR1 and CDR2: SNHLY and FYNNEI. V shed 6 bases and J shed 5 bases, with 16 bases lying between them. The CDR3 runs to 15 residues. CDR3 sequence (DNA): TGTGCCAGCAGGGAGCACGGAGGCCCGAATGAAAAACTGTTTTTT. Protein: CASREHGGPNEKLFF.

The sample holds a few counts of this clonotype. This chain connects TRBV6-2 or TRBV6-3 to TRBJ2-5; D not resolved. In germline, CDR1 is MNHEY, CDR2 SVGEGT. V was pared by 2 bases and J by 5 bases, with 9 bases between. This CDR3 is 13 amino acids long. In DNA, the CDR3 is TGTGCCAGCAGTTACCTTGGAGATGAGACCCAGTACTTC. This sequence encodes CASSYLGDETQYF.